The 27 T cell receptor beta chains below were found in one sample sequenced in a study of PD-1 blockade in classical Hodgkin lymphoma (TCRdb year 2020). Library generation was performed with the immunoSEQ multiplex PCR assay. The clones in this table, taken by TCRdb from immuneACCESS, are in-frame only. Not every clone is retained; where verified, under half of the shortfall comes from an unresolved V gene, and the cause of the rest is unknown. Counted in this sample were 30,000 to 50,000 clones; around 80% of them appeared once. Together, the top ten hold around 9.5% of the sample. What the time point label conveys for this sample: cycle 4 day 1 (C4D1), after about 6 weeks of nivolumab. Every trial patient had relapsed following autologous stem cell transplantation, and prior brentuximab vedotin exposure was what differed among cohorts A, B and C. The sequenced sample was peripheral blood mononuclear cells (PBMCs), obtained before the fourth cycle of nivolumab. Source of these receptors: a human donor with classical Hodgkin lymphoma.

In DNA, the CDR3 is TGTGCCAGCAGCTTAGCGGGGGACAGTCGAACGCAGTATTTT. Translation gives CASSLAGDSRTQYF. The gene calls are TRBV7-9 and TRBJ2-3; 7 bases are a match to TRBD1. The CDR3 has 14 residues. CDR1 and CDR2 from the germline V gene are SEHNR and FQNEAQ (reference sequence). V was pared by 0 bases and J by 9 bases, with 6 bases of the junction left unmatched.

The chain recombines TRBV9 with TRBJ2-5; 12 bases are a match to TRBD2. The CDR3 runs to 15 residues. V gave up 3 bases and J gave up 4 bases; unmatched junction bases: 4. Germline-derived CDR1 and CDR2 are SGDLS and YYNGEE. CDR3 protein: CASSDASGGVETQYF. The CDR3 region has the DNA TGTGCCAGCAGCGATGCTAGCGGGGGGGTAGAGACCCAGTACTTC.

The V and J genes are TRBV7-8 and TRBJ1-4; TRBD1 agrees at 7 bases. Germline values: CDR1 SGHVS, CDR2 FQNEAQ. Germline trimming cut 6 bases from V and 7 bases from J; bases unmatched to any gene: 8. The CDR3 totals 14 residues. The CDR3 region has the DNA TGTGCCAGCAGTCCTAACAGGGGCTCTGAAAAACTGTTTTTT. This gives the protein CASSPNRGSEKLFF.

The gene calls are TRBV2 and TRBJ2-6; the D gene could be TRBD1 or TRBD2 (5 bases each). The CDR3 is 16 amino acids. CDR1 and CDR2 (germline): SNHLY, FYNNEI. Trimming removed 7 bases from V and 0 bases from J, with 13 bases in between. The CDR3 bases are TGTGCCAGCACTTGGGACGGACACTCTGGGGCCAACGTCCTGACTTTC. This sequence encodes CASTWDGHSGANVLTF.

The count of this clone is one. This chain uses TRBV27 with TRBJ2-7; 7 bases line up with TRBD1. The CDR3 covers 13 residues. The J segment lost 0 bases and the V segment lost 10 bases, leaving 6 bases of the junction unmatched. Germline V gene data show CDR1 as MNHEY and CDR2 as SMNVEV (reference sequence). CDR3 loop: CATRTGASYEQYF. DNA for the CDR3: TGTGCCACCAGGACAGGAGCCTCCTACGAGCAGTACTTC.

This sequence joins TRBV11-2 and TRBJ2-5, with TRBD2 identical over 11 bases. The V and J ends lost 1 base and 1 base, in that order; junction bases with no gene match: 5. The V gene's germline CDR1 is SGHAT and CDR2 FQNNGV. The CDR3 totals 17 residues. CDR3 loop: CASSLGQLAGVQETQYF. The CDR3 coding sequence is TGTGCCAGCAGCTTAGGTCAACTAGCGGGGGTCCAAGAGACCCAGTACTTC.

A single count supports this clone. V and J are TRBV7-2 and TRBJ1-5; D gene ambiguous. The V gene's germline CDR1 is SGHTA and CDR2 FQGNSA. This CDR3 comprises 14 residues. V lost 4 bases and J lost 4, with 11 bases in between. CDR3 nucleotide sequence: TGTGCCAGCAGCTACCGGACGAGGAATCAGCCCCAGCATTTT. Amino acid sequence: CASSYRTRNQPQHF.

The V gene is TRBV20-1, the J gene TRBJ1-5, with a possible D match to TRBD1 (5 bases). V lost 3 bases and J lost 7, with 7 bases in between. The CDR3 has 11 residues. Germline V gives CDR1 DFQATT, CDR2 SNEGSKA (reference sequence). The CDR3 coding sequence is TGCAGTGCTAGTGAGGGGCAGCCCCAGCATTTT. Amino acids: CSASEGQPQHF.

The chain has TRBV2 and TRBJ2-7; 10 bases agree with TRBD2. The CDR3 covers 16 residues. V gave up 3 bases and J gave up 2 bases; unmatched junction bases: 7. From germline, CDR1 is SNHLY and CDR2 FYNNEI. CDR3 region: CASSDPSGGTTYEQYF. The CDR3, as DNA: TGTGCCAGCAGTGATCCTAGCGGGGGTACTACCTACGAGCAGTACTTC.

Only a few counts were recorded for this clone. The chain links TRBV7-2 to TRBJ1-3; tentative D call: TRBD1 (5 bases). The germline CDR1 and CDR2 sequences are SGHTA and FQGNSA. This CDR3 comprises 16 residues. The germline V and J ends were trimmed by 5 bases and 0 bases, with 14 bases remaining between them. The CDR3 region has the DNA TGTGCCAGCAGCAAACGCTTGGGGGGCTCTGGAAACACCATATATTTT. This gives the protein CASSKRLGGSGNTIYF.

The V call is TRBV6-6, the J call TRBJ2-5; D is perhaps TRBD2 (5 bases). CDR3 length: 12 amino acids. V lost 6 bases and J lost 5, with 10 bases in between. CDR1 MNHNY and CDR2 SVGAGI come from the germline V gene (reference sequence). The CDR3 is CASRGEAETQYF. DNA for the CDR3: TGTGCCAGCAGGGGAGAGGCGGAGACCCAGTACTTC.

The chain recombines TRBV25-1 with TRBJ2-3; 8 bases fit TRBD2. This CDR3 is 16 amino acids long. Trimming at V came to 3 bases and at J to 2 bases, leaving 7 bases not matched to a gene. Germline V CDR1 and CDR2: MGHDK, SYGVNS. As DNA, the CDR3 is TGTGCCAGCAGTGATGTTGCGGGGGGTTTCACAGATACGCAGTATTTT. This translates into CASSDVAGGFTDTQYF.

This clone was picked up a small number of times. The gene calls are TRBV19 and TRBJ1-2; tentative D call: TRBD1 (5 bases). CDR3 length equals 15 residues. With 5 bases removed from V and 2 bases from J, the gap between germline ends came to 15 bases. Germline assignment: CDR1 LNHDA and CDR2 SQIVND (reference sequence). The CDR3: CASSPIGAGNYGYTF. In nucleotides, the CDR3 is TGTGCCAGTAGTCCCATTGGGGCAGGGAACTATGGCTACACCTTC.

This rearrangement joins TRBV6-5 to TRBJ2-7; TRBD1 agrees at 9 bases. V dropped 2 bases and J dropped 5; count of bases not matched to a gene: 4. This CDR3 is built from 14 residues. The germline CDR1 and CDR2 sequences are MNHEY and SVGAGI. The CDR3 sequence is CASSYGTGYDEQYF. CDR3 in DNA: TGTGCCAGCAGTTACGGGACAGGGTATGACGAGCAGTACTTC.

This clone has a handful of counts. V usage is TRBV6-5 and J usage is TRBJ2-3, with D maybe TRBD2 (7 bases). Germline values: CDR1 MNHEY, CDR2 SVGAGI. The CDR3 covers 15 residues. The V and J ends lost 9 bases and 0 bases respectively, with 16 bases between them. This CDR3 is CASRGAGASTDTQYF. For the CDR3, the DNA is TGTGCCAGTAGGGGTGCGGGGGCCAGCACAGATACGCAGTATTTT.

CDR3 sequence (DNA): TGTGCCAGCAGCTTGGCAGGCTCCTACGAGCAGTACTTC. It translates to CASSLAGSYEQYF. The V and J genes are TRBV5-6 and TRBJ2-7; D unresolved. The CDR3 is made up of 13 amino acids. Germline-derived CDR1 and CDR2 are SGHDT and YYEEEE. Trimming pared 0 bases from V and 0 bases from J, leaving 4 bases between.

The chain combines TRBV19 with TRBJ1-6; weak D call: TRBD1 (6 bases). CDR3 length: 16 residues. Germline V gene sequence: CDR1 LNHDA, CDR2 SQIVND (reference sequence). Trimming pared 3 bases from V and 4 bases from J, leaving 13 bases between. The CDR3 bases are TGTGCCAGTAGTATCACAGGGAACCGTTATAATTCACCCCTCCACTTT. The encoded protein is CASSITGNRYNSPLHF.

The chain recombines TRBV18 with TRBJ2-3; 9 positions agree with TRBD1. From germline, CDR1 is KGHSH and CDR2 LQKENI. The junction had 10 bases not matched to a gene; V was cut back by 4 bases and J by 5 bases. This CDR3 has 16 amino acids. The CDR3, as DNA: TGTGCCAGCTCACGCGACACCGGGACAGGGATAGATACGCAGTATTTT. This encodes CASSRDTGTGIDTQYF.

Written as DNA, the CDR3 is TGTGCCAGCTCACCAGTGTCCCACAGCGGCTATGGCTACACCTTC. It specifies CASSPVSHSGYGYTF. The genes are TRBV18 and TRBJ1-2; D is ambiguous. The V end lost 2 bases, the J end lost 4 bases, and 14 bases lay between the germline ends. The CDR3 consists of 15 residues. CDR1 is KGHSH and CDR2 is LQKENI in the germline V gene. The variable domain in full, with the rest retrieved from reference TRBV18 and TRBJ1-2, is NAGVMQNPRHLVRRRGQEARLRCSPMKGHSHVYWYRQLPEEGLKFMVYLQKENIIDESGMPKERFSAEFPKEGPSILRIQQVVRGDSAAYFCASSPVSHSGYGYTFGSGTRLTVV.

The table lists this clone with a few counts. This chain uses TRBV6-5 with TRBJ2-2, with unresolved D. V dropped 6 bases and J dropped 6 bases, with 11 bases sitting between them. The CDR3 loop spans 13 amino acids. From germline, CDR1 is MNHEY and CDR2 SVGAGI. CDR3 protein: CASRASVPGELFF. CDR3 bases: TGTGCCAGCAGGGCGTCCGTCCCCGGGGAGCTGTTTTTT.

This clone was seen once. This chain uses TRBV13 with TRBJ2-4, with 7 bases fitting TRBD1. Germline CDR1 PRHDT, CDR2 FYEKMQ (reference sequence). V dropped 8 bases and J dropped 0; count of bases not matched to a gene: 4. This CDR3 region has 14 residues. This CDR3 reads CASGTVLAKNIQYF. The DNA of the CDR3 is TGTGCCAGCGGGACAGTCCTAGCCAAAAACATTCAGTACTTC.

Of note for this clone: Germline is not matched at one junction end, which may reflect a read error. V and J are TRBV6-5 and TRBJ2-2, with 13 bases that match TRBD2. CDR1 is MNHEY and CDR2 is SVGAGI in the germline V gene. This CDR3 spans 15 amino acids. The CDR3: CASRDGTSGIGELFF. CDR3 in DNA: TGTGCCAGCAGAGACGGGACTAGCGGGATCGGGGAGTTGTTTTTT.

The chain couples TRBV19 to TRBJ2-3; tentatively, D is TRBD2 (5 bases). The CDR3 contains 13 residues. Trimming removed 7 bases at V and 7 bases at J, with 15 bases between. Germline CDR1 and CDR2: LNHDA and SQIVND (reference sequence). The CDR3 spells CASMDLSANTQYF. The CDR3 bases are TGTGCCAGTATGGATCTTAGCGCTAATACGCAGTATTTT.

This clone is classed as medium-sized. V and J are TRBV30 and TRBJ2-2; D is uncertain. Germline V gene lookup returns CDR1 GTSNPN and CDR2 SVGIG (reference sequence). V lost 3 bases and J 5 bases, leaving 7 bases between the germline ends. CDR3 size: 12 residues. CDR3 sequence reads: CAWSVWTGELFF. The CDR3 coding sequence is TGTGCCTGGAGCGTATGGACCGGGGAGCTGTTTTTT. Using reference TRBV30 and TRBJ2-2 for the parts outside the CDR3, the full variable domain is SQTIHQWPATLVQPVGSPLSLECTVEGTSNPNLYWYRQAAGRGLQLLFYSVGIGQISSEVPQNLSASRPQDRQFILSSKKLLLSDSGFYLCAWSVWTGELFFGEGSRLTVL.

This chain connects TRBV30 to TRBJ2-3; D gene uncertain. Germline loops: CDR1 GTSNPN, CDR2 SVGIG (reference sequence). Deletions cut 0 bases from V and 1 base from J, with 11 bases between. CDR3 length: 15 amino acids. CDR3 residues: CAWSVLGLGTDTQYF. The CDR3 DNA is TGTGCCTGGAGTGTACTCGGCTTGGGCACAGATACGCAGTATTTT. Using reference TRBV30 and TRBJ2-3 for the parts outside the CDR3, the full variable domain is SQTIHQWPATLVQPVGSPLSLECTVEGTSNPNLYWYRQAAGRGLQLLFYSVGIGQISSEVPQNLSASRPQDRQFILSSKKLLLSDSGFYLCAWSVLGLGTDTQYFGPGTRLTVL.

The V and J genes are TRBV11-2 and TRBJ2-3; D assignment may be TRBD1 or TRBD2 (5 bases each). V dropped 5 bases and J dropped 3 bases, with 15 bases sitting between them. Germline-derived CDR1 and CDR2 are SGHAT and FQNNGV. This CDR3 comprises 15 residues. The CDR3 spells CASSPLGEGTDTQYF. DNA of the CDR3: TGTGCCAGCAGCCCTTTGGGGGAAGGGACAGATACGCAGTATTTT. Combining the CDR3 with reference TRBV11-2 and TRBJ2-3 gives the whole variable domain EAGVAQSPRYKIIEKRQSVAFWCNPISGHATLYWYQQILGQGPKLLIQFQNNGVVDDSQLPKDRFSAERLKGVDSTLKIQPAKLEDSAVYLCASSPLGEGTDTQYFGPGTRLTVL.

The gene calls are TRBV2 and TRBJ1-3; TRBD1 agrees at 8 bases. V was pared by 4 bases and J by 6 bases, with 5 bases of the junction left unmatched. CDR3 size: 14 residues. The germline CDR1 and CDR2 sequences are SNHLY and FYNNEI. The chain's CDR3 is CASSVQGEKNTIYF. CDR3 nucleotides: TGTGCCAGCAGTGTACAGGGGGAAAAAAACACCATATATTTT.